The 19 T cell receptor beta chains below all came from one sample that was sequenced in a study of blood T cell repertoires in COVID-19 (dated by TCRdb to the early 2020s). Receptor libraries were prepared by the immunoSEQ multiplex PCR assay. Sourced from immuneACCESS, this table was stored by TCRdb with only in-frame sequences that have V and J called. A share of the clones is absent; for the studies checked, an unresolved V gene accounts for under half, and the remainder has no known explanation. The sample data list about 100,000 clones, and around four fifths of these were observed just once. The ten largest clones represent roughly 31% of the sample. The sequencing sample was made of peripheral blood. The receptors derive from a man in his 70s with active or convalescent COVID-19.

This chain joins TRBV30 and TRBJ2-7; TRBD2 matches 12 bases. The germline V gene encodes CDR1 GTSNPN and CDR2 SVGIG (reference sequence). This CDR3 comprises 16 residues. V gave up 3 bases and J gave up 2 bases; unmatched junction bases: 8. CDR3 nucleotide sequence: TGTGCCTGGAGCGCCCTTCCTAGCGGGGGGGCCTACGAGCAGTACTTC. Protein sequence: CAWSALPSGGAYEQYF.

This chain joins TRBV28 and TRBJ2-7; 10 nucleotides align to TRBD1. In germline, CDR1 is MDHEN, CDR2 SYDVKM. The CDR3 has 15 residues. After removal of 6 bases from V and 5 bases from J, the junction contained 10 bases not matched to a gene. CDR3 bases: TGTGCCAGCAGCCCCCCGGGACAGGGGTACAACGAGCAGTACTTC. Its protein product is CASSPPGQGYNEQYF.

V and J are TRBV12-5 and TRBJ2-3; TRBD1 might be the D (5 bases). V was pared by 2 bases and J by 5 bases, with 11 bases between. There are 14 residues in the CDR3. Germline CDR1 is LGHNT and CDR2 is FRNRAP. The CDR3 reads CASGLRGGGDTQYF. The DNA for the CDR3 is TGTGCTAGTGGTTTGAGGGGTGGTGGAGATACGCAGTATTTT.

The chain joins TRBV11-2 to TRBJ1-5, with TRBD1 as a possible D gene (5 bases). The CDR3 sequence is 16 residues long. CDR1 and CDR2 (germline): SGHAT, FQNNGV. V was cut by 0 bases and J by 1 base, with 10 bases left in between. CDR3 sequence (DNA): TGTGCCAGCAGCTTAGAGGGGCAGGGAAGCAATCAGCCCCAGCATTTT. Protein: CASSLEGQGSNQPQHF.

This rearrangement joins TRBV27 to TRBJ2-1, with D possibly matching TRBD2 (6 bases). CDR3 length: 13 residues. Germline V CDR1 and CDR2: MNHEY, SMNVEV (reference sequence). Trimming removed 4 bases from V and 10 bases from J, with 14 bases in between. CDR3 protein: CASSYLGGEEQFF. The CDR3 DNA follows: TGTGCCAGCAGTTATCTGGGGGGAGAGGAGCAGTTCTTC.

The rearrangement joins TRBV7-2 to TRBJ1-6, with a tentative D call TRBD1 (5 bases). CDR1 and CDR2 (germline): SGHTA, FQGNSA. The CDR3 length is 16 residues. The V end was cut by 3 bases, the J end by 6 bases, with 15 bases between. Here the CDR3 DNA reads TGTGCCAGCAGCTTGGCTGCAGGGAGGGGTAATTCACCCCTCCACTTT. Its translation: CASSLAAGRGNSPLHF.

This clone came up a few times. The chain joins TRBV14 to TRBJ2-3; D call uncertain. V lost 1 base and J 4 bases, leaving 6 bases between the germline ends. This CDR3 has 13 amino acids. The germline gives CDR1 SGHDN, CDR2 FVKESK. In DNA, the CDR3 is TGTGCCAGCAGCCAAGTTCTAGCAGATACGCAGTATTTT. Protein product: CASSQVLADTQYF.

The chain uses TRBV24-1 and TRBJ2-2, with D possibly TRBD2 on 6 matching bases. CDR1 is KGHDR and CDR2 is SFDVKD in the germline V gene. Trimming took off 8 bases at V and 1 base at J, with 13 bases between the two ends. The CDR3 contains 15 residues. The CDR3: CATTHSGGNTGELFF. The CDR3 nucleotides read TGTGCCACCACCCATAGCGGCGGGAACACCGGGGAGCTGTTTTTT.

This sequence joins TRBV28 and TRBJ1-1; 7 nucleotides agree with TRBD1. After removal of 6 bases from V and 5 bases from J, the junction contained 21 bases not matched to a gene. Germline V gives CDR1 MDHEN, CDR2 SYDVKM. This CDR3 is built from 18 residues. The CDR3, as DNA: TGTGCCAGCAGCCCTCGACAGGGAAAGAGAAAGTTCCTAACTGAAGCTTTCTTT. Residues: CASSPRQGKRKFLTEAFF.

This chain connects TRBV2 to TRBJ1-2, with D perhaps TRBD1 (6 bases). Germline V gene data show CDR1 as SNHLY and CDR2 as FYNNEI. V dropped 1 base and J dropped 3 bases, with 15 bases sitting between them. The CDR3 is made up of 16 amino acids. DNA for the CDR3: TGTGCCAGCAGTGAAGAGGTGGGGGGGCTCGACTATGGCTACACCTTC. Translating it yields CASSEEVGGLDYGYTF.

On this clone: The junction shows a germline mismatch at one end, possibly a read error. CDR3 region: CASSLPPGGTGQGTQYF. The CDR3 nucleotides read TGTGCCAGCAGCTTACCCCCCGGGGGTACTGGGCAAGGGACCCAGTACTTC. This sequence joins TRBV7-8 and TRBJ2-5; a weak D match, TRBD2 (6 bases). The CDR3 covers 17 residues. Germline loops: CDR1 SGHVS, CDR2 FQNEAQ.

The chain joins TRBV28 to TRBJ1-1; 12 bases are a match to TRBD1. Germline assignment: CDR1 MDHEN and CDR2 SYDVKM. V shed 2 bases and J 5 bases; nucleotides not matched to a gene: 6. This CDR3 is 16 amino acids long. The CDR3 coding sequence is TGTGCCAGCAGTTTAGCCGGGACAGGGGGCCGAACTGAAGCTTTCTTT. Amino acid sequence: CASSLAGTGGRTEAFF.

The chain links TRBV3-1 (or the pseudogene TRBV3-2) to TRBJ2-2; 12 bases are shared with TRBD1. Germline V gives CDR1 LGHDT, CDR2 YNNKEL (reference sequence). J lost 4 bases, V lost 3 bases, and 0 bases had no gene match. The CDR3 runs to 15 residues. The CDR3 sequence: CASSQGQGATGELFF. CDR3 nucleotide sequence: TGTGCCAGCAGCCAGGGACAGGGGGCCACCGGGGAGCTGTTTTTT.

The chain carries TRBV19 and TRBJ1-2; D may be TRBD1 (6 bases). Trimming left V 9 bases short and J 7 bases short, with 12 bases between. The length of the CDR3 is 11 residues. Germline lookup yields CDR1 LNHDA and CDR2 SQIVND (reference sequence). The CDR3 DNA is TGTGCCAGCGAAAGGGGGTTTGGCTACACCTTC. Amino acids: CASERGFGYTF. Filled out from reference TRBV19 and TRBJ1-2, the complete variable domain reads DGGITQSPKYLFRKEGQNVTLSCEQNLNHDAMYWYRQDPGQGLRLIYYSQIVNDFQKGDIAEGYSVSREKKESFPLTVTSAQKNPTAFYLCASERGFGYTFGSGTRLTVV.

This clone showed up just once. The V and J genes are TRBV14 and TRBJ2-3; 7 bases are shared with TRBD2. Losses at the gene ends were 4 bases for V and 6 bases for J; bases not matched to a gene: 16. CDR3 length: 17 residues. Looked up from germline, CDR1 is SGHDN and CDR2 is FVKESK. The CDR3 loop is CASSPRDYFLPPDTQYF. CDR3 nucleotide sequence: TGTGCCAGCAGCCCCCGGGACTACTTCCTACCGCCCGATACGCAGTATTTT.

The CDR3 reads CASSVELQGRRNEQFF. The DNA of the CDR3 is TGTGCCAGCAGCGTAGAACTACAGGGACGTAGGAATGAGCAGTTCTTC. The chain employs TRBV9 and TRBJ2-1; maybe TRBD1 (6 bases). Germline-derived CDR1 and CDR2 are SGDLS and YYNGEE. The CDR3 totals 16 residues. Trimming stripped 0 bases from V and 7 bases from J, with 17 bases between.

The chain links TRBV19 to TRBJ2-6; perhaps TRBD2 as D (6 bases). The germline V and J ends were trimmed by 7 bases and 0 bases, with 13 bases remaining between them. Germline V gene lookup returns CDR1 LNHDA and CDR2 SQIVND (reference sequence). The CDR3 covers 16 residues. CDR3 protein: CASTAGPTSGANVLTF. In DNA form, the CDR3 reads TGTGCCAGTACCGCGGGACCAACCTCTGGGGCCAACGTCCTGACTTTC.

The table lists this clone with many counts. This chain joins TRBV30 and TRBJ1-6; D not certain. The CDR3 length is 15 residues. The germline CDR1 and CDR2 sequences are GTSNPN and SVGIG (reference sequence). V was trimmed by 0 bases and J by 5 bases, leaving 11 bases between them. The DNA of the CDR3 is TGTGCCTGGAGTGTTCCGTTCGTAAATAATTCACCCCTCCACTTT. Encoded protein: CAWSVPFVNNSPLHF.

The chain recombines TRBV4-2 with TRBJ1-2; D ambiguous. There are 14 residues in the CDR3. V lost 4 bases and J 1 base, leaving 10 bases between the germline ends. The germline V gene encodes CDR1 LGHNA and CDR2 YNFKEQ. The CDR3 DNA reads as TGTGCCAGCAGCCCGTTGGGCGATAACTATGGCTACACCTTC. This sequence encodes CASSPLGDNYGYTF.